The present TCR beta chain was sequenced within a study of spatial heterogeneity in lung cancer. Study-level information: Beta-chain sequences consistently outnumbered alpha-chain sequences in detection. Whole-study results and caveats: Intratumoral expanded alpha and beta TCR counts were found to track tumor mutation counts. Nonsynonymous mutations, ubiquitous and regional, were tracked respectively by counts of ubiquitous and regional expanded TCRs.

By sample fraction, this clonotype is medium-sized. The antigen is undetermined. MiXCR, applied by TCRdb to the 5' RACE reads, yields one record per CDR3 protein. Of around 2,700 distinct CDR3 sequences listed, around 11% are singletons. Time point meaning: sample taken at primary tumor resection. Sequencing covered unsorted whole RNA taken from tumor, nontumor lung or frozen PBMC. Germline CDR1 MNHNY, CDR2 SVGAGI (reference sequence). Trimming at V came to 5 bases and at J to 2 bases, leaving 6 bases not matched to a gene. The CDR3 totals 16 residues. The sequences come from lung tumor tissue, collected at surgery. The genes are TRBV6-6 and TRBJ1-4; TRBD1 aligns across 9 bases. The receptor was isolated from a female donor with early-stage non-small cell lung cancer. In DNA form, the CDR3 reads TGTGCCAGCAGTCCCGGACAGGGGAGGACTAATGAAAAACTGTTTTTT. Its protein is CASSPGQGRTNEKLFF.